The clone carrying this T cell receptor beta chain was seen more than once but under ten times. The cDNA 3' end received a ligated oligonucleotide with a UMI. An equimolar mix of RC1.1 and RC1.2 primed the beta chain across TRBC1 and TRBC2. From the second PCR onward, TCR alpha and beta chains were processed separately. MiXCR was run by TCRdb on the UMI-ligation and nested PCR reads, yielding one entry per CDR3 protein. The sample has some 41,000 distinct CDR3 sequences; about a sixth are singletons. The data were taken from a study of quantifying T cell responses using KT2 cells. The wider study: Reverse transcription used primers in the TCR alpha and beta constant regions. The second PCR was a qPCR stopped at a predetermined fluorescence threshold.

This CDR3 spans 15 amino acids. V lost 8 bases and J lost 0, with 11 bases in between. Per the germline V gene, CDR1 is SGHAT and CDR2 is FQNNGV. This TCR came from a human donor. What was sequenced was PBMCs spiked with cells of the T cell clone KT2. The gene calls are TRBV11-2 and TRBJ1-6, with D uncertain. The CDR3 DNA reads TGTGCCAGCTCCACAGAGTACTCCTATAATTCACCCCTCCACTTT. Translated: CASSTEYSYNSPLHF.